The 16 T cell receptor beta chains given below trace back to one sample, sequenced in a study of chemoradiotherapy in HPV16-positive cancers. TCRdb's copy holds only in-frame clones and misses some; the assay was immunoSEQ multiplex PCR. The repertoire consists of approximately 9,000 clones, with 84% occurring once and the leading ten covering around 2.5%. Specimen: blood, collected from a patient who underwent chemoradiotherapy. The source is a human donor with HPV-associated anogenital cancer.

The chain carries TRBV5-6 and TRBJ1-1, with unresolved D. Germline CDR1 SGHDT, CDR2 YYEEEE. V dropped 4 bases and J dropped 6 bases, with 19 bases sitting between them. This CDR3 contains 15 residues. In DNA, the CDR3 is TGTGCCAGCAGCGGGTATGGGTCCCGGAGCCCTGAAGCTTTCTTT. It translates to CASSGYGSRSPEAFF.

V gene TRBV6-5 combines with J gene TRBJ1-1, with 8 bases fitting TRBD1. Germline CDR1 reads MNHEY; CDR2 reads SVGAGI. CDR3 length: 13 amino acids. V lost 8 bases, J lost 5 bases, and 7 bases stayed unmatched. CDR3 residues: CASLDRGGTEAFF. For the CDR3, the DNA is TGTGCCAGCCTTGACAGGGGAGGTACTGAAGCTTTCTTT.

The V gene is TRBV5-6, the J gene TRBJ1-2; D may be TRBD1 (5 bases). Germline assignment: CDR1 SGHDT and CDR2 YYEEEE. This CDR3 contains 15 residues. The V end lost 0 bases, the J end lost 4 bases, and 13 bases lay between the germline ends. The chain's CDR3 is CASSLVPQVGYGYTF. CDR3 coding DNA: TGTGCCAGCAGCTTGGTCCCACAGGTGGGCTATGGCTACACCTTC. Variable domain in full (rest from reference TRBV5-6 and TRBJ1-2): DAGVTQSPTHLIKTRGQQVTLRCSPKSGHDTVSWYQQALGQGPQFIFQYYEEEERQRGNFPDRFSGHQFPNYSSELNVNALLLGDSALYLCASSLVPQVGYGYTFGSGTRLTVV.

V and J are TRBV6-6 and TRBJ2-5, with D perhaps given as TRBD1 or TRBD2 (6 bases each). V lost 2 bases, J lost 1 base, and 11 bases lay in between. This CDR3 contains 15 residues. The germline V gene has CDR1 MNHNY and CDR2 SVGAGI (reference sequence). For the CDR3, the DNA is TGTGCCAGCAGTTACGGTGAGGGGGGCCAAGAGACCCAGTACTTC. It translates to CASSYGEGGQETQYF.

The chain combines TRBV5-1 with TRBJ1-4; D call uncertain. V shed 5 bases and J shed 0 bases, with 8 bases lying between them. The germline V gene has CDR1 SGHRS and CDR2 YFSETQ. CDR3 length: 14 amino acids. Written as DNA, the CDR3 is TGCGCCAGCAGGGCAGATTCAACTAATGAAAAACTGTTTTTT. Its translation: CASRADSTNEKLFF.

This chain connects TRBV29-1 to TRBJ1-2; the D gene is possibly TRBD1 (5 bases). The CDR3 is 11 residues long. The germline V gene has CDR1 SQVTM and CDR2 ANQGSEA. Trimming pared 6 bases from V and 1 base from J, leaving 6 bases between. CDR3 coding DNA: TGCAGCGTGGGGGATAACTATGGCTACACCTTC. Translating it yields CSVGDNYGYTF.

The chain uses TRBV19 and TRBJ1-1; maybe TRBD1 (6 bases). The CDR3 has 13 amino acids. Trimming stripped 1 base from V and 8 bases from J, with 11 bases between. Germline-derived CDR1 and CDR2 are LNHDA and SQIVND (reference sequence). The CDR3 DNA is TGTGCCAGTAGTATAGGTGGGACATCAGAAGCTTTCTTT. The encoded protein is CASSIGGTSEAFF.

This clone was seen once. The chain has TRBV5-5 and TRBJ1-5; TRBD1 agrees at 10 bases. CDR1 and CDR2 (germline): SGHKS, YYEKEE (reference sequence). With V trimmed by 0 bases and J by 0 bases, 0 bases remained unmatched. The CDR3 loop spans 16 amino acids. The CDR3 spells CASSLGDRGSNQPQHF. Written as DNA, the CDR3 is TGTGCCAGCAGCTTGGGGGACAGGGGTAGCAATCAGCCCCAGCATTTT.

This clone came up a few times. The genes are TRBV10-1 and TRBJ2-7; possibly TRBD1 for D (5 bases). The V and J ends lost 5 bases and 2 bases respectively, with 10 bases between them. This CDR3 contains 13 residues. Looked up from germline, CDR1 is WNHNN and CDR2 is SYGVQD (reference sequence). CDR3 region: CASSPDRAYEQYF. The CDR3 DNA is TGCGCCAGCAGTCCCGACAGAGCCTACGAGCAGTACTTC.

V usage is TRBV10-3 and J usage is TRBJ1-2, with a tentative D call TRBD1 (5 bases). CDR1 ENHRY and CDR2 SYGVKD come from the germline V gene. The CDR3 runs 13 residues. Trimming stripped 4 bases from V and 2 bases from J, with 8 bases between. The CDR3 nucleotides are TGTGCCATCAGTGCCGGGGGGAACTATGGCTACACCTTC. It is translated as CAISAGGNYGYTF.

The chain recombines TRBV4-2 with TRBJ1-2; no clear D gene. Germline loops: CDR1 LGHNA, CDR2 YNFKEQ. CDR3 size: 16 residues. V was shortened by 0 bases and J by 2 bases, with 13 bases between the two germline ends. In DNA form, the CDR3 reads TGTGCCAGCAGCCAAGAAGCTCATGACCTAAACTATGGCTACACCTTC. It is translated as CASSQEAHDLNYGYTF.

The chain combines TRBV7-8 with TRBJ2-1; the match to TRBD2 covers 7 bases. Germline CDR1 is SGHVS and CDR2 is FQNEAQ. V gave up 1 base and J gave up 2 bases; unmatched junction bases: 8. The CDR3 has 17 amino acids. In DNA, the CDR3 is TGTGCCAGCAGCTTAGTAGCCCCCGGGGGGACCTACAATGAGCAGTTCTTC. Translated, it gives CASSLVAPGGTYNEQFF.

This chain connects TRBV28 to TRBJ1-2; 7 nucleotides match TRBD1. Germline loops: CDR1 MDHEN, CDR2 SYDVKM. CDR3 length: 16 residues. Trimming took 5 bases from V and 0 from J; bases not matched to a gene: 9. CDR3 bases: TGTGCCAGCAGTCCTTTACAGGGGACGTCTAACTATGGCTACACCTTC. This gives the protein CASSPLQGTSNYGYTF.

The V gene is TRBV6-4, the J gene TRBJ2-2, with 10 bases identical to TRBD2. V dropped 6 bases and J dropped 3; count of bases not matched to a gene: 1. The CDR3 sequence is 14 residues long. Germline V CDR1 and CDR2: MRHNA, SNTAGT. CDR3 bases: TGTGCCAGCAGGCTAGCGGGGGACACCGGGGAGCTGTTTTTT. The encoded protein is CASRLAGDTGELFF.

This clone was seen just once. The CDR3 protein is CASSGGSQPQHF. CDR3 nucleotide sequence: TGTGCCAGCAGTGGCGGGTCGCAGCCCCAGCATTTT. V usage is TRBV28 and J usage is TRBJ1-5, with D hard to call. The V end lost 5 bases, the J end lost 7 bases, and 9 bases lay between the germline ends. CDR1 is MDHEN and CDR2 is SYDVKM in the germline V gene. The CDR3 contains 12 residues.

The chain is built from TRBV6-5 and TRBJ1-3, with TRBD1 as a possible D gene (5 bases). This CDR3 spans 15 amino acids. The V gene's germline CDR1 is MNHEY and CDR2 SVGAGI. V lost 4 bases, J lost 0 bases, and 10 bases lay in between. The CDR3 reads CASSSGRHSGNTIYF. The CDR3 DNA follows: TGTGCCAGCAGTTCAGGGCGGCACTCTGGAAACACCATATATTTT.